Listed below are T cell receptor beta chains from one sample, sequenced in a study of blood T cell repertoires in COVID-19. Some clones are missing from TCRdb's copy, which holds only in-frame ones; the method was immunoSEQ multiplex PCR. The data contain 250,000 to 300,000 clones, over 85% of them singletons. Sequences were obtained from peripheral blood. The receptors derive from a woman in her 30s with COVID-19, enrolled during active disease. CDR3s leave out the opening cysteine and the closing phenylalanine or tryptophan.

length	V	J	CDR3
17	TRBV27	TRBJ2-5	ASSLSGLAEKGFGETQY
10	TRBV5-4	TRBJ2-7	ASSFGSYEQY
13	TRBV3-1/TRBV3-2	TRBJ1-3	ASSRRRTSGNTIY
13	TRBV7-2	TRBJ1-4	ASRRSFATNEKLF
15	TRBV28	TRBJ2-3	ASSPPRQGKSTDTQY
13	TRBV5-6	TRBJ2-6	ASGLGGSGANVLT
12	TRBV6-5	TRBJ1-5	ASSSGGSNQPQH
12	TRBV18	TRBJ1-1	ASSPLGTASEAF
12	TRBV19	TRBJ2-2	ASRGAGWAGELF
12	TRBV10-3	TRBJ2-1	AISDSQGGNEQF
9	TRBV28	TRBJ2-3	ASSHTDTQY
18	TRBV11-3	TRBJ1-5	ASSPLGGQVEVYRNQPQH
11	TRBV7-2	TRBJ2-5	ASRAGGSETQY
13	TRBV2	TRBJ1-1	ASSERWTGVTEAF
9	TRBV29-1	TRBJ1-1	SALMNTEAF
16	TRBV2	TRBJ1-6	ASSEALPDPAGSTPLH